The 11 T cell receptor beta chains below all came from one sample that was sequenced in a study of T cell responses to AZD1222 COVID-19 vaccine. Generated by immunoSEQ multiplex PCR, the TCRdb table keeps only in-frame clones and is missing some. The table shows around 160,000 clones, with about 88% occurring only once. The sequencing here drew on peripheral blood, taken on day 0 of AZD1222 vaccination. These receptors came from an adult in good health.

J is TRBJ1-6 and V is TRBV3-1 (or the pseudogene TRBV3-2); D is possibly TRBD1 (5 bases). Germline V CDR1 and CDR2: LGHDT, YNNKEL (reference sequence). The CDR3 is 13 residues long. V was cut by 1 base and J by 10 bases, with 8 bases left in between. As DNA, the CDR3 is TGTGCCAGCAGCCAAGTTGACAGCTCACCCCTCCACTTT. Translation: CASSQVDSSPLHF.

The chain couples TRBV27 to TRBJ1-2; TRBD1 agrees at 8 bases. Looked up from germline, CDR1 is MNHEY and CDR2 is SMNVEV (reference sequence). V lost 0 bases, J lost 7 bases, and 7 bases stayed unmatched. The CDR3 spans 15 residues. The CDR3 DNA reads TGTGCCAGCAGTTTATCTCCGGACAGGGAGTCTGGCTACACCTTC. Translating it yields CASSLSPDRESGYTF.

The chain links TRBV20-1 to TRBJ1-1; D is ambiguous. V lost 3 bases to trimming and J lost 0 bases, with 8 bases between them. CDR1 is DFQATT, CDR2 SNEGSKA, per germline (reference sequence). CDR3 length equals 13 residues. CDR3 DNA: TGCAGTGCTAGTCCAGCAGTGAACACTGAAGCTTTCTTT. This sequence encodes CSASPAVNTEAFF.

The rearrangement uses TRBV28 and TRBJ1-3; D remains unclear. The ends were cut back, 8 bases at V and 4 bases at J, with 9 bases in the middle. The germline gives CDR1 MDHEN, CDR2 SYDVKM. The length of the CDR3 is 12 residues. The DNA of the CDR3 is TGTGCCAGCCACACATCCGGAAACACCATATATTTT. Amino acid sequence: CASHTSGNTIYF.

This rearrangement joins TRBV27 to TRBJ1-1; TRBD1 aligns across 8 bases. Germline V gives CDR1 MNHEY, CDR2 SMNVEV (reference sequence). V was pared by 4 bases and J by 0 bases, with 10 bases of the junction left unmatched. The CDR3 length is 17 residues. The CDR3, as DNA: TGTGCCAGCAGTTCAGGGACAGGAGGATACATGAACACTGAAGCTTTCTTT. Residues: CASSSGTGGYMNTEAFF.

The rearrangement joins TRBV18 to TRBJ1-2; no reliable D call. There are 14 residues in the CDR3. Trimming cost V 1 base and J 8 bases, with 14 bases left between them. Germline loops: CDR1 KGHSH, CDR2 LQKENI. CDR3 sequence reads: CASSPQTPGSGYTF. CDR3 DNA: TGTGCCAGCTCACCACAGACCCCGGGCTCCGGCTACACCTTC.

V and J are TRBV7-9 and TRBJ1-1; D might be TRBD1 (5 bases). Trimming took 5 bases from V and 7 from J, leaving 17 bases between them. CDR3 size: 14 residues. Germline-derived CDR1 and CDR2 are SEHNR and FQNEAQ (reference sequence). The chain's CDR3 is CASSPPGHQDEAFF. CDR3 bases: TGTGCCAGCAGCCCGCCAGGACACCAAGATGAAGCTTTCTTT.

The genes are TRBV18 and TRBJ2-4; either TRBD1 or TRBD2 may supply D (5 bases each). With 3 bases removed from V and 8 bases from J, the gap between germline ends came to 14 bases. CDR1 KGHSH and CDR2 LQKENI come from the germline V gene. The CDR3 runs to 14 residues. CDR3 amino acids: CASSPTLGEHIQYF. In DNA, the CDR3 is TGTGCCAGCTCACCGACCTTGGGGGAGCACATTCAGTACTTC.

V usage is TRBV19 and J usage is TRBJ2-7; D possibly corresponds to TRBD2 (5 bases). V was pared by 1 base and J by 3 bases, with 7 bases between. CDR3 length: 13 residues. Germline V gene data show CDR1 as LNHDA and CDR2 as SQIVND (reference sequence). The CDR3, as DNA: TGTGCCAGTAGTATAGGGGAGTACTACGAGCAGTACTTC. Its translation: CASSIGEYYEQYF.

CDR3 DNA: TGTGCCAGTAGTCCCAACAGGGGATCGAGCTCCTACAATGAGCAGTTCTTC. It is translated as CASSPNRGSSSYNEQFF. The rearrangement uses TRBV19 and TRBJ2-1; TRBD1 aligns across 7 bases. V trimming: 5 bases; J trimming: 0 bases; junction bases outside the gene matches: 10. The CDR3 covers 17 residues. In germline, CDR1 is LNHDA, CDR2 SQIVND (reference sequence).

The CDR3 bases are TGTGCCAGTAGTATAGTCGTACGGGGCGGTGAGCAGTTCTTC. Translating it yields CASSIVVRGGEQFF. The chain joins TRBV19 to TRBJ2-1, with D tentatively TRBD1 or TRBD2 (5 bases each). This CDR3 is 14 amino acids long. Germline V CDR1 and CDR2: LNHDA, SQIVND (reference sequence). V lost 1 base and J 9 bases, leaving 13 bases between the germline ends.